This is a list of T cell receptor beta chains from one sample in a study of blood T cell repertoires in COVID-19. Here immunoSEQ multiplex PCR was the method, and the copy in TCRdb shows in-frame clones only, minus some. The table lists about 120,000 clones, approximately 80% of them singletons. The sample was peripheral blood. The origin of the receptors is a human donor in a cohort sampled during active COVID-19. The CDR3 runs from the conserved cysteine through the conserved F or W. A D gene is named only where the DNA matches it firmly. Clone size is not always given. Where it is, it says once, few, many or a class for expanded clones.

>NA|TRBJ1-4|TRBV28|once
CASSLDSPNEKLFF
TGTGCCAGCAGTTTGGACAGTCCGAATGAAAAACTGTTTTTT
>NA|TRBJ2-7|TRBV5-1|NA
CASSLSGHEQYF
TGCGCCAGCAGCTTATCAGGGCACGAGCAGTACTTC
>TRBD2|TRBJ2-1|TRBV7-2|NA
CASSLGGGTRLAVEQFF
TGTGCCAGCAGCTTAGGGGGGGGGACAAGACTAGCGGTTGAGCAGTTCTTC
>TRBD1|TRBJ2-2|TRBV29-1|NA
CSVGQGFNTGELFF
TGCAGCGTCGGACAGGGATTCAACACCGGGGAGCTGTTTTTT
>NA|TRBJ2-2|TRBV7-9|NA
CASSYGLGARTGELFF
TGTGCCAGCAGCTATGGCTTAGGGGCTAGGACCGGGGAGCTGTTTTTT
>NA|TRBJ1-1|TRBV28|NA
CASSLGGAGLKSTEAFF
TGTGCCAGCAGTTTGGGGGGGGCGGGATTGAAGAGCACTGAAGCTTTCTTT
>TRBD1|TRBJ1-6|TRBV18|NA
CASSYLGTGGIGPYNSPLHF
TGTGCCAGCTCGTATCTTGGGACAGGCGGTATCGGCCCCTATAATTCACCCCTCCACTTT
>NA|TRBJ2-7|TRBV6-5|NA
CASSYARVVPHEQYF
TGTGCCAGCAGTTACGCCAGGGTAGTCCCCCACGAGCAGTACTTC
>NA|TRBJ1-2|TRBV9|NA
CASSVTAGGYTF
TGTGCCAGCAGCGTTACAGCGGGTGGCTACACCTTC
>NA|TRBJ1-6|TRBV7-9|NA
CASSRESPGNNSPLHF
TGTGCCAGCAGCCGTGAATCTCCAGGGAACAATTCACCCCTCCACTTT
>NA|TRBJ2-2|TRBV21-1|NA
CARHKCTGELFF
TGTGCCAGACACAAGTGCACCGGGGAGCTGTTTTTT
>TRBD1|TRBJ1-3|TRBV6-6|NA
CASIPMGQGINTIYF
TGTGCCAGCATCCCTATGGGACAGGGAATAAACACCATATATTTT
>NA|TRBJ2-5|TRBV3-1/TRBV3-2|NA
CASSHRLVEETQYF
TGTGCCAGCAGCCACCGACTAGTGGAAGAGACCCAGTACTTC
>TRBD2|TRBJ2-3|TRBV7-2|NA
CASRGSGSLAGADTQYF
TGTGCCAGCAGGGGGTCGGGGTCGCTAGCGGGGGCAGATACGCAGTATTTT
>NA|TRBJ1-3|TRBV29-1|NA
CSVSSSGNTIYF
TGCAGCGTGTCTAGCTCTGGAAACACCATATATTTT
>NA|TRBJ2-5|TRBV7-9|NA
CASLDLQLAGETQYF
TGTGCCAGCCTGGATCTTCAACTAGCTGGTGAGACCCAGTACTTC
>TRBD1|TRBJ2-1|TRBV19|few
CASTPLQGSSYNEQFF
TGTGCCAGTACCCCTTTACAGGGGAGCTCCTACAATGAGCAGTTCTTC
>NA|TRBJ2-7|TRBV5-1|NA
CASSWQTRPSYEQYF
TGCGCCAGCAGCTGGCAGACTAGGCCTTCCTACGAGCAGTACTTC
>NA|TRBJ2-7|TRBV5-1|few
CASGGTPLYEQYF
TGCGCCAGCGGCGGGACCCCACTCTACGAGCAGTACTTC
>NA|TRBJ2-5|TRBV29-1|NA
CSVVIRLAETQYF
TGCAGCGTTGTCATCAGGTTAGCGGAGACCCAGTACTTC
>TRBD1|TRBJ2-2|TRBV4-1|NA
CASSQAGQGAGGELFF
TGCGCCAGCAGCCAAGCTGGACAGGGGGCTGGCGGGGAGCTGTTTTTT
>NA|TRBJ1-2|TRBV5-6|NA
CASNALSNYGYTF
TGTGCCAGCAACGCTCTAAGTAACTATGGCTACACCTTC
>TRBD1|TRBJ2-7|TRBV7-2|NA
CASSTLPDRVSEQYF
TGTGCCAGCAGCACGCTCCCGGACAGGGTTAGCGAGCAGTACTTC
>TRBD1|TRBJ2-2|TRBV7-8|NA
CASSIRTGYTGELFF
TGTGCCAGCAGCATCCGGACAGGATACACCGGGGAGCTGTTTTTT
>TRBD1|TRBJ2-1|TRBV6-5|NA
CASSPRGQQFF
TGTGCCAGCAGTCCCAGGGGGCAGCAGTTCTTC
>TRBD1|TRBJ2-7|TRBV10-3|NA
CAITQGATVEQYF
TGTGCCATCACACAGGGGGCGACGGTGGAGCAGTACTTC
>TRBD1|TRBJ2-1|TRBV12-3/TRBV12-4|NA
CAGGQGPNEQFF
TGTGCCGGGGGACAGGGCCCTAACGAGCAGTTCTTC
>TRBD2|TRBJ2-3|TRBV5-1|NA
CASSKGLAGATDTQYF
TGCGCCAGCAGCAAGGGACTAGCGGGGGCCACAGATACGCAGTATTTT
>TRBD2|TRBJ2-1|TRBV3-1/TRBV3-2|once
CASSHTSGVLNEQFF
TGTGCCAGCAGCCATACTAGCGGGGTTCTGAATGAGCAGTTCTTC
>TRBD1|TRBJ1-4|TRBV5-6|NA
CASSLSPGGNLGVEKLFF
TGTGCCAGCAGCTTGTCGCCAGGGGGAAATTTGGGGGTTGAAAAACTGTTTTTT
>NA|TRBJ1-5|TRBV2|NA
CASSAGQPNQPQHF
TGTGCCAGCAGTGCAGGGCAGCCTAATCAGCCCCAGCATTTT
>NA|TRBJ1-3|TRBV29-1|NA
CSVEYPLGGVGNTIYF
TGCAGCGTTGAATACCCTCTGGGAGGAGTTGGAAACACCATATATTTT
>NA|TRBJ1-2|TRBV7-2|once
CASSLLTAPYGYTF
TGTGCCAGCAGCTTATTGACAGCGCCCTATGGCTACACCTTC
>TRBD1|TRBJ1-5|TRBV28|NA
CASQNQGAGQPQHF
TGTGCCAGTCAAAACCAGGGGGCGGGCCAGCCCCAGCATTTT
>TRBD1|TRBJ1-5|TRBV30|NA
CAWTTGSNQPQHF
TGTGCCTGGACGACAGGGAGCAATCAGCCCCAGCATTTT
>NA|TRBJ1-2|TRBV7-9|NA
CASSPGTYGSGYTF
TGTGCCAGCAGCCCGGGGACATACGGCAGTGGCTACACCTTC
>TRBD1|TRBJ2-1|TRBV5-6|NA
CASSGTGSYNEQFF
TGTGCCAGCAGCGGGACAGGGTCCTACAATGAGCAGTTCTTC
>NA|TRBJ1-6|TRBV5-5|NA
CASSVRDQNSPLHF
TGTGCCAGCAGCGTACGGGATCAAAATTCACCCCTCCACTTT
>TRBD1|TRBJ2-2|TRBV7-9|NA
CASTVGQGNTGELFF
TGTGCCAGCACCGTGGGACAGGGGAACACCGGGGAGCTGTTTTTT
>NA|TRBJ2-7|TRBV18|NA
CASSPSRNQYEQYF
TGTGCCAGCTCACCATCGAGGAACCAATACGAGCAGTACTTC
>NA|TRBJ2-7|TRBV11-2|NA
CASSLVLREQYF
TGTGCCAGCAGCTTAGTGTTGCGCGAGCAGTACTTC
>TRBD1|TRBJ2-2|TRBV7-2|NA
CASSLRQGGNTGELFF
TGTGCCAGCAGCTTAAGACAGGGGGGGAACACCGGGGAGCTGTTTTTT
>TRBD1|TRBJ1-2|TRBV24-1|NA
CATSEGQGRGGYTF
TGTGCCACCAGTGAGGGACAGGGGAGAGGGGGCTACACCTTC
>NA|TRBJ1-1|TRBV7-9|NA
CASSLGQSNTEAFF
TGTGCCAGCAGCCTCGGACAGAGCAACACTGAAGCTTTCTTT
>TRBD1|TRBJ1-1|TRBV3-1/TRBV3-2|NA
CASSPTTGSTEAFF
TGTGCCAGCAGCCCCACGACAGGGAGTACTGAAGCTTTCTTT
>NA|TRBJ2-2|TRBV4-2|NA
CASSQEEWNTGELFF
TGTGCCAGCAGCCAAGAGGAGTGGAACACCGGGGAGCTGTTTTTT
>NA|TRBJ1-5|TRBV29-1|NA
CSAVSGFNQPQHF
TGCAGCGCTGTCTCAGGGTTCAATCAGCCCCAGCATTTT
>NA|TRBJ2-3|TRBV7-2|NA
CASSPGLHKDTQYF
TGTGCCAGCAGCCCCGGACTTCACAAGGATACGCAGTATTTT
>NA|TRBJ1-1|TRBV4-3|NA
CASSQTLNTEAFF
TGCGCCAGCAGCCAAACTTTGAACACTGAAGCTTTCTTT
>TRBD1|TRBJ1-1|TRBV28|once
CASRPGQENTEAFF
TGTGCCAGCAGACCCGGACAGGAGAACACTGAAGCTTTCTTT
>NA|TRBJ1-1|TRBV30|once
CAWSPRGNTEAFF
TGTGCCTGGAGTCCTAGAGGAAACACTGAAGCTTTCTTT
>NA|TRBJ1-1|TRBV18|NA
CASSPVDRTFRAFF
TGTGCCAGCTCACCGGTAGACAGGACCTTTCGAGCTTTCTTT
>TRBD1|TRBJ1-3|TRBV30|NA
CAWRALDRAGNTIYF
TGTGCCTGGAGAGCTCTAGACAGGGCTGGAAACACCATATATTTT
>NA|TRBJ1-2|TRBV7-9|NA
CASSTTGGYTF
TGTGCCAGCAGCACAACAGGAGGCTACACCTTC
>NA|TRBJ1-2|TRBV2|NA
CASRETGSQGYTF
TGTGCCAGCAGAGAAACAGGGTCTCAGGGCTACACCTTC
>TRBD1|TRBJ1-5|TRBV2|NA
CASRLDRGVTGSNQPQHF
TGTGCCAGCAGACTTGACAGGGGAGTGACTGGGAGCAATCAGCCCCAGCATTTT
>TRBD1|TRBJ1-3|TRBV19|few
CASTRTGVGNTIYF
TGTGCCAGTACCAGGACAGGGGTTGGAAACACCATATATTTT
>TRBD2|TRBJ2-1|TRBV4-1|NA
CASSQGRGGYNEQFF
TGCGCCAGCAGCCAAGGACGGGGGGGCTACAATGAGCAGTTCTTC
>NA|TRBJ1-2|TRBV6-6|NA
CASSRGANYGYTF
TGTGCCAGCAGCCGGGGGGCTAACTATGGCTACACCTTC